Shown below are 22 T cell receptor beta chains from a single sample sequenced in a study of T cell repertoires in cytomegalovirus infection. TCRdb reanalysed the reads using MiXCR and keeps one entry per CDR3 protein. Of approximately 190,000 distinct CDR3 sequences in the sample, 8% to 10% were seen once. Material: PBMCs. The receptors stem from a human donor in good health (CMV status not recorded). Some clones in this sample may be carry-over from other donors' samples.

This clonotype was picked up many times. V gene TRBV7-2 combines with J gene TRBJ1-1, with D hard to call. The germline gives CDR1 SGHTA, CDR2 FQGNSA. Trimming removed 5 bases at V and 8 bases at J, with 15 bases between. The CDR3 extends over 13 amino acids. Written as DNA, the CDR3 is TGTGCCAGCAGCCCCCCGGGCCAGCCCGAAGCTTTCTTT. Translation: CASSPPGQPEAFF.

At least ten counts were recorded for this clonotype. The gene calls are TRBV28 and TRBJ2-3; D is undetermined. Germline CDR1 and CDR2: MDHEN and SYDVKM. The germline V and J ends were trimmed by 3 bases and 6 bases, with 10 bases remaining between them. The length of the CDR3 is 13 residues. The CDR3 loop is CASSFRAFDTQYF. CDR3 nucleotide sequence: TGTGCCAGCAGTTTTAGAGCTTTCGATACGCAGTATTTT.

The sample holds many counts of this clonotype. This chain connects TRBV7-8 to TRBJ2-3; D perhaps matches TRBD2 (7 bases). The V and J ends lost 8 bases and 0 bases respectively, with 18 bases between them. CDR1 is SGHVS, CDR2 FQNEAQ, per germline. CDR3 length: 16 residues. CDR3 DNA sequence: TGTGCCAGCGGCCCGCGGGGGCCCCCCAGCACAGATACGCAGTATTTT. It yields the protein CASGPRGPPSTDTQYF.

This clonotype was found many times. CDR3 in amino acids: CASSLSLGTSPVEQYF. CDR3 nucleotide sequence: TGTGCCAGCAGCTTGTCCCTTGGGACTAGCCCAGTAGAGCAGTACTTC. J is TRBJ2-7 and V is TRBV7-9; TRBD2 matches 9 bases. Germline V gene lookup returns CDR1 SEHNR and CDR2 FQNEAQ (reference sequence). The length of the CDR3 is 16 residues. With V trimmed by 3 bases and J by 7 bases, 13 bases remained unmatched.

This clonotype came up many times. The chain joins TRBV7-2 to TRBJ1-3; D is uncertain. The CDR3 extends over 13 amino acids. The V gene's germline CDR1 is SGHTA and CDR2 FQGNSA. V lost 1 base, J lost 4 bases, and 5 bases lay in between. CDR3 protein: CASSLVAGNTIYF. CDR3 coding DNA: TGTGCCAGCAGCTTAGTGGCCGGAAACACCATATATTTT.

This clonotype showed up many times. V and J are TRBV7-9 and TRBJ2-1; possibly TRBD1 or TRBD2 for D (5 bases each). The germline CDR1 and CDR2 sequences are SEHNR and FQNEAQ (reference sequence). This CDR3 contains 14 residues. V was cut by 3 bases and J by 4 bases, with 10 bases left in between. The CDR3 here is CASSFEGRYNEQFF. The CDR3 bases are TGTGCCAGCAGCTTTGAGGGACGTTACAATGAGCAGTTCTTC.

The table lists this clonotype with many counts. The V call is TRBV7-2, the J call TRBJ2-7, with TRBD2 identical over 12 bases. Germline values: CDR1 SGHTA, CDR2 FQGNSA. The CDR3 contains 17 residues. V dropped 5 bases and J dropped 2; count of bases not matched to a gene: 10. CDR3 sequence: CASSTSRTSGDPYEQYF. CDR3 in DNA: TGTGCCAGCAGCACCTCGCGGACTAGCGGGGACCCCTACGAGCAGTACTTC. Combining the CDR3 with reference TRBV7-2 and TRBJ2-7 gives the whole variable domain GAGVSQSPSNKVTEKGKDVELRCDPISGHTALYWYRQSLGQGLEFLIYFQGNSAPDKSGLPSDRFSAERTGGSVSTLTIQRTQQEDSAVYLCASSTSRTSGDPYEQYFGPGTRLTVT.

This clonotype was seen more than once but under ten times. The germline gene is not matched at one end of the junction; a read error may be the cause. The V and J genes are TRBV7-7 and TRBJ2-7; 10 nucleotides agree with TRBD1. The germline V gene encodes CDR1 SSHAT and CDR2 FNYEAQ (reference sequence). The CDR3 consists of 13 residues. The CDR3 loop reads CASSLDGTGEQYF. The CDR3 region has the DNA TGTGCTAGCAGCTTAGATGGGACAGGGGAACAGTACTTC. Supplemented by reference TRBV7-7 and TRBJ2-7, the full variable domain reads GAGVSQSPRYKVTKRGQDVTLRCDPISSHATLYWYQQALGQGPEFLTYFNYEAQPDKSGLPSDRFSAERPEGSISTLTIQRTEQRDSAMYRCASSLDGTGEQYFGPGTRLTVT.

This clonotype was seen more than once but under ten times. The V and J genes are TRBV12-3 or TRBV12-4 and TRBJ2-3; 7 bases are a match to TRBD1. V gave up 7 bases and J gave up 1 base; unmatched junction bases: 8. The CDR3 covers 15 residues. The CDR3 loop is CASNLDRSGTDTQYF. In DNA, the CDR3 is TGTGCCAGCAACCTGGACAGGTCCGGCACAGATACGCAGTATTTT.

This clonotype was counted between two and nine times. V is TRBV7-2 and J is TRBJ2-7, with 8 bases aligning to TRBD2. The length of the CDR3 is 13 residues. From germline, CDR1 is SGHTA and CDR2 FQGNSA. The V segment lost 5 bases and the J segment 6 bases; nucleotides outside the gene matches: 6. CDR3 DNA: TGTGCCAGCAGCGTCGGGGGGGTAAGCGAGCAGTACTTC. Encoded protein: CASSVGGVSEQYF.

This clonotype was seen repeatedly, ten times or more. The chain's CDR3 is CASRQRALAVKDTQYF. DNA of the CDR3: TGTGCCAGCAGACAAAGGGCACTAGCGGTAAAAGATACGCAGTATTTT. The rearrangement links TRBV28 to TRBJ2-3; 8 positions agree with TRBD2. Germline CDR1 MDHEN, CDR2 SYDVKM. CDR3 size: 16 residues. Unmatched junction bases numbered 13, after V lost 6 bases and J lost 5 bases. The whole variable domain, filled in from reference TRBV28 and TRBJ2-3, reads DVKVTQSSRYLVKRTGEKVFLECVQDMDHENMFWYRQDPGLGLRLIYFSYDVKMKEKGDIPEGYSVSREKKERFSLILESASTNQTSMYLCASRQRALAVKDTQYFGPGTRLTVL.

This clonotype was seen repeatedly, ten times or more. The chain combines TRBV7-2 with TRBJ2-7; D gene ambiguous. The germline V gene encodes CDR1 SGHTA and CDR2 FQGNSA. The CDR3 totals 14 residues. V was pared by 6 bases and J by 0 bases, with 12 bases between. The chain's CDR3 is CASSLAQNSYEQYF. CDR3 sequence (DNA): TGTGCCAGCAGTTTGGCACAGAACTCCTACGAGCAGTACTTC.

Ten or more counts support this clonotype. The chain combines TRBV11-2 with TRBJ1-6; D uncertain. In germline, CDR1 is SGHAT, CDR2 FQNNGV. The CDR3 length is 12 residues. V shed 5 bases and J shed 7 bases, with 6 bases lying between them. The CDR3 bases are TGTGCCAGCAGCAAGATAAATTCACCCCTCCACTTT. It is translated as CASSKINSPLHF.

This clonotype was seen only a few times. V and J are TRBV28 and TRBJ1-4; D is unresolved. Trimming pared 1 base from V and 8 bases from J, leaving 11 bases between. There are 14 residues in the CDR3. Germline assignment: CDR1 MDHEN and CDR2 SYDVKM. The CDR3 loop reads CASSLSAPREKLFF. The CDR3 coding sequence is TGTGCCAGCAGTTTATCGGCCCCGAGGGAAAAACTGTTTTTT.

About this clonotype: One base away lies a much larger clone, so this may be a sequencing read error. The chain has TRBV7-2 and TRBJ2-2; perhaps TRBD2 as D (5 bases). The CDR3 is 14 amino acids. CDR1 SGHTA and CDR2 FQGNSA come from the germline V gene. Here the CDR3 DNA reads TGTGCCAGCAGCTTGAGCGCGGGCACCGGGAAGCTGTTTTTT. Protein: CASSLSAGTGKLFF.

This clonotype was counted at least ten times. The CDR3 loop is CASSFATTNTEAFF. CDR3 sequence (DNA): TGTGCCAGCAGTTTCGCCACAACGAACACTGAAGCTTTCTTT. The chain couples TRBV12-3 or TRBV12-4 to TRBJ1-1; D is undetermined. V shed 3 bases and J shed 1 base, with 9 bases lying between them. The CDR3 length is 14 residues.

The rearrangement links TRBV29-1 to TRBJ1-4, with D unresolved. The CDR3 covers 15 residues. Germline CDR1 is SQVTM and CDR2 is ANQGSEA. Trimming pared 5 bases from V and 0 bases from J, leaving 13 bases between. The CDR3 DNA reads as TGCAGCGTTAGTAACGAAGATACAACTAATGAAAAACTGTTTTTT. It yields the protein CSVSNEDTTNEKLFF.

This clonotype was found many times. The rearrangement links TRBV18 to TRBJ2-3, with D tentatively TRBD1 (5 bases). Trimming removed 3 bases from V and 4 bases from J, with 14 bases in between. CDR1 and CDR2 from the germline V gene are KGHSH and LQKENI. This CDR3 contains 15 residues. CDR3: CASSPDNFGADTQYF. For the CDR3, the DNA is TGTGCCAGCTCACCGGACAACTTCGGCGCAGATACGCAGTATTTT.

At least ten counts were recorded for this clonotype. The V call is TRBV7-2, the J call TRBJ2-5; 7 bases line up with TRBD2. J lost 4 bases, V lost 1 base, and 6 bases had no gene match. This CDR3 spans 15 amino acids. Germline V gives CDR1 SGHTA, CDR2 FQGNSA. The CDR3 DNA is TGTGCCAGCAGCTTAGGAGGGAGGGCGGGAGAGACCCAGTACTTC. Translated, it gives CASSLGGRAGETQYF.

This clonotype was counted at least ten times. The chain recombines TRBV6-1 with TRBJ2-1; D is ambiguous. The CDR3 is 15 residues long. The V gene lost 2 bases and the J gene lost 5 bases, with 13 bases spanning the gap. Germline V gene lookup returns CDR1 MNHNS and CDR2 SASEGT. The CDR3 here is CASSERRVDNNEQFF. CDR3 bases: TGTGCCAGCAGTGAAAGACGGGTGGATAACAATGAGCAGTTCTTC.

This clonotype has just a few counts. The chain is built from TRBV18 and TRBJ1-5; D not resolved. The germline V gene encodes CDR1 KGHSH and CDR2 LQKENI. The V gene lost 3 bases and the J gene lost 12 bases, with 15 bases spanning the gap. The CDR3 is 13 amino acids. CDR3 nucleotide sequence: TGTGCCAGCTCACCGTTGGAGTCAGGCCTCCAGCATTTT. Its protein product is CASSPLESGLQHF.

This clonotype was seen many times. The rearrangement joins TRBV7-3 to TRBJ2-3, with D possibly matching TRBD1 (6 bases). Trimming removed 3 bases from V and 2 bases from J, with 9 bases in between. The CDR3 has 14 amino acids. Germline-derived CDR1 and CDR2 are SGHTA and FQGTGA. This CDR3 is CASSFTGPTDTQYF. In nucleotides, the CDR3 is TGTGCCAGCAGCTTTACAGGGCCCACAGATACGCAGTATTTT.